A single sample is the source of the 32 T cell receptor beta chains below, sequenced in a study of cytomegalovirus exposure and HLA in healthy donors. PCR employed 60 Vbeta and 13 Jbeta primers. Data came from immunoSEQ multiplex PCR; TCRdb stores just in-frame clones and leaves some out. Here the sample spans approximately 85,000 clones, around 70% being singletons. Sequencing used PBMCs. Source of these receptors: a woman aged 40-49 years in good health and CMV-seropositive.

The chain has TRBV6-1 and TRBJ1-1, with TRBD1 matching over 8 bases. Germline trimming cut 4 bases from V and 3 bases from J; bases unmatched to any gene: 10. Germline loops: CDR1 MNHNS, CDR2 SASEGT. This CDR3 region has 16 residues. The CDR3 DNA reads TGTGCCAGCAGTGCAACAGGACAGGGATGGGACACTGAAGCTTTCTTT. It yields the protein CASSATGQGWDTEAFF.

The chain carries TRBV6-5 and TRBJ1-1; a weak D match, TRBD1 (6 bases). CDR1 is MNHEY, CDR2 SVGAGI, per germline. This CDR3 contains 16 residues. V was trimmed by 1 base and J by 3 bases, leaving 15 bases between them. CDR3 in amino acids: CASSYFTGMVDTEAFF. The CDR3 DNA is TGTGCCAGCAGTTACTTTACAGGGATGGTTGACACTGAAGCTTTCTTT.

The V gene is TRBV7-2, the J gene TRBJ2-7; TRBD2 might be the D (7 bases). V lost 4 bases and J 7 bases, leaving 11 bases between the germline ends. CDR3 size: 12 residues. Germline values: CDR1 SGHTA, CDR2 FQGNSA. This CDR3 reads CASSSQGLEQYF. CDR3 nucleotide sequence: TGTGCCAGCAGCTCACAGGGACTAGAGCAGTACTTC.

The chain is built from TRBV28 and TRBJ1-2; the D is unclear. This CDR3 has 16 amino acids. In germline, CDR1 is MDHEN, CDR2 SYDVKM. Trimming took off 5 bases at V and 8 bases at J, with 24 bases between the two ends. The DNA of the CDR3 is TGTGCCAGCAGTCGCCTGGGCCAGGACTCAGCGGAGGGCTACACCTTC. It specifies CASSRLGQDSAEGYTF.

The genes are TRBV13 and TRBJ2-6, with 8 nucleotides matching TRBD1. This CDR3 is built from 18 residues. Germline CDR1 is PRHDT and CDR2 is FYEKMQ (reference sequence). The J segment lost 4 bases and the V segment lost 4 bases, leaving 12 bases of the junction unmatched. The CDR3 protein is CASSSHGQGLLGANVLTF. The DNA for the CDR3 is TGTGCCAGCAGCTCCCACGGACAGGGCCTACTGGGGGCCAACGTCCTGACTTTC.

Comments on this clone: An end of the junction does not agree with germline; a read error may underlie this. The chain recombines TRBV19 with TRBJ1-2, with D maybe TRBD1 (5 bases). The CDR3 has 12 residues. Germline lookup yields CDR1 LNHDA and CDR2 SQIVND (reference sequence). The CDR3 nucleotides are TGTGCCAGCGGGGACTCTAACGATGGCTACACCTTC. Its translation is CASGDSNDGYTF.

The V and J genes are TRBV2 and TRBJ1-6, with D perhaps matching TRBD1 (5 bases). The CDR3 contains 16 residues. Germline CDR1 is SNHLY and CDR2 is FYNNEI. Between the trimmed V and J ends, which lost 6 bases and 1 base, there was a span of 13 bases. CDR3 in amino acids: CASRSRVVSYNSPLHF. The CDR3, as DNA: TGTGCCAGCAGGTCCAGGGTTGTGTCCTATAATTCACCCCTCCACTTT.

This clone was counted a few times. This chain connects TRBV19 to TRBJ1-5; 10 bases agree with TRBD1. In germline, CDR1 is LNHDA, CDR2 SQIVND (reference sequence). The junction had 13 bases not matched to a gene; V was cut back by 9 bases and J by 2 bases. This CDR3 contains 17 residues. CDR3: CASRGTGVIVGNQPQHF. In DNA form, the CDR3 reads TGTGCCAGCCGGGGGACAGGGGTTATTGTAGGCAATCAGCCCCAGCATTTT.

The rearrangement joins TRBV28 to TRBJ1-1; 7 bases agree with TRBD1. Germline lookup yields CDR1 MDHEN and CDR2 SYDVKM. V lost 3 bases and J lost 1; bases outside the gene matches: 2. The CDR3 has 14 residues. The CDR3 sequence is CASSFRDRNTEAFF. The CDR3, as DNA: TGTGCCAGCAGTTTCAGGGACAGGAACACTGAAGCTTTCTTT.

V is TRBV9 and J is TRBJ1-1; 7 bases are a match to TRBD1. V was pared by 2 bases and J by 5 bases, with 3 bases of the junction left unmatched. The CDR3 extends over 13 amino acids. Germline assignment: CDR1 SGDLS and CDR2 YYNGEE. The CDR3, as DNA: TGTGCCAGCAGCGTGACAGGGAGTACTGAAGCTTTCTTT. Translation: CASSVTGSTEAFF.

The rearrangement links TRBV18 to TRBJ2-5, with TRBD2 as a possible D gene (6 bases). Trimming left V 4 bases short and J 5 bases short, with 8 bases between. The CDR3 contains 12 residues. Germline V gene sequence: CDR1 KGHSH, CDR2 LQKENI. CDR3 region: CASSQSGETQYF. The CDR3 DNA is TGTGCCAGCTCACAGAGCGGGGAGACCCAGTACTTC.

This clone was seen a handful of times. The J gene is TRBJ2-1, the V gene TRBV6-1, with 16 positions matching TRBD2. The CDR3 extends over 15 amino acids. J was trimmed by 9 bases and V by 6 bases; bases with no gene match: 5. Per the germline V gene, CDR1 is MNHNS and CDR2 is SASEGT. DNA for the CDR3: TGTGCCAGCAGAACCGGGACTAGCGGGGGGGGTGAGCAGTTCTTC. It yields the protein CASRTGTSGGGEQFF.

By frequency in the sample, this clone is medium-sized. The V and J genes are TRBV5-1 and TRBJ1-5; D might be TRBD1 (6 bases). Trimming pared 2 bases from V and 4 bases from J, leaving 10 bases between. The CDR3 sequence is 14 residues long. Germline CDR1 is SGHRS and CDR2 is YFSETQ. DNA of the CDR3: TGCGCCAGCAGCTTAGGGACACCGAATCAGCCCCAGCATTTT. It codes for CASSLGTPNQPQHF.

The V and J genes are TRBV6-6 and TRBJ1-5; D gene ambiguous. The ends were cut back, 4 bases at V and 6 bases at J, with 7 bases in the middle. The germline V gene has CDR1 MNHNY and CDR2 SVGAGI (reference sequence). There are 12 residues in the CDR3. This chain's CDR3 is CASSSRSQPQHF. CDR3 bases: TGTGCCAGCAGTTCAAGGAGTCAGCCCCAGCATTTT.

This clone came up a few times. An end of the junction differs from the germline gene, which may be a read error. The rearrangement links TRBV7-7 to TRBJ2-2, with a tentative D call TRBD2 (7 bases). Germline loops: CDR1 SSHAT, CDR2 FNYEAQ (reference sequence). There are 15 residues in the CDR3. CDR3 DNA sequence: TGTGCTAGCAGCTTGGGGGGGCTGGACACCGGGGAGCTGTTTTTT. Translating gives CASSLGGLDTGELFF.

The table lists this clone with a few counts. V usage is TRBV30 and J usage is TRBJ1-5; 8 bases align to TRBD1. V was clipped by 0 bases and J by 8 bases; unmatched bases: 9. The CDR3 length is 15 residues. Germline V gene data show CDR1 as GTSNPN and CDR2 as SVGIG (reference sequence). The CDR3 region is CAWSVGAGGAEPQHF. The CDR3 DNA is TGTGCCTGGAGTGTAGGCGCAGGGGGCGCGGAGCCCCAGCATTTT.

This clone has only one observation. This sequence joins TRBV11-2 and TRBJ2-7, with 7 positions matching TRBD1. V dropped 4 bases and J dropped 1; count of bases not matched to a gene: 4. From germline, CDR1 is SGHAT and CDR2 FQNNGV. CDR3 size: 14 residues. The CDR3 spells CASSSLTGSYEQYF. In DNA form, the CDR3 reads TGTGCCAGCAGCTCCCTGACAGGGTCCTACGAGCAGTACTTC.

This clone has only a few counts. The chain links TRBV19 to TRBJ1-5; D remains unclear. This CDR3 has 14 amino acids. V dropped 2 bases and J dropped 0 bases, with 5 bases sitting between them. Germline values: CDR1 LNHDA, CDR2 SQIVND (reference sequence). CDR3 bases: TGTGCCAGTAGTATATACTATAGCAATCAGCCCCAGCATTTT. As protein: CASSIYYSNQPQHF.

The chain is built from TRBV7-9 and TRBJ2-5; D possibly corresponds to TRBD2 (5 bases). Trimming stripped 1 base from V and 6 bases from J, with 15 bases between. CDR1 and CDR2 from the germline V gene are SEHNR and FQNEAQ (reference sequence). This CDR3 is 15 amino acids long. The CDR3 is CASSLEGSGVKTQYF. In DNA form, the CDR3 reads TGTGCCAGCAGCTTAGAAGGTTCCGGGGTAAAGACCCAGTACTTC.

CDR3 sequence: CASRDRVPSGANVLTF. The CDR3 nucleotides are TGTGCCAGCCGGGACAGGGTGCCCTCTGGGGCCAACGTCCTGACTTTC. This chain connects TRBV2 to TRBJ2-6, with TRBD1 matching 9 bases. Germline-derived CDR1 and CDR2 are SNHLY and FYNNEI. V gave up 8 bases and J gave up 0 bases; unmatched junction bases: 5. The CDR3 has 16 residues.

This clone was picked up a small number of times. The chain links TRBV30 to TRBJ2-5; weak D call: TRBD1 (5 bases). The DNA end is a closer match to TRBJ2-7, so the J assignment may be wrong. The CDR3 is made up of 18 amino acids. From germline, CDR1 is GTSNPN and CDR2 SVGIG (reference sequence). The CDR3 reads CAWTRPGHSRRVSYEQYF. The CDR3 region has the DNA TGTGCCTGGACCCGCCCCGGACACTCAAGAAGGGTCTCCTACGAGCAGTACTTC.

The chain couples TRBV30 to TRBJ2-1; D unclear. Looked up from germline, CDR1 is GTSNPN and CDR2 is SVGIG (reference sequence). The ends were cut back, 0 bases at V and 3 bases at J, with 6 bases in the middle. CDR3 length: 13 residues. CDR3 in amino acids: CAWSVFSYNEQFF. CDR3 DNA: TGTGCCTGGAGTGTATTCAGCTACAATGAGCAGTTCTTC. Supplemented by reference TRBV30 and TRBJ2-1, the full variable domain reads SQTIHQWPATLVQPVGSPLSLECTVEGTSNPNLYWYRQAAGRGLQLLFYSVGIGQISSEVPQNLSASRPQDRQFILSSKKLLLSDSGFYLCAWSVFSYNEQFFGPGTRLTVL.

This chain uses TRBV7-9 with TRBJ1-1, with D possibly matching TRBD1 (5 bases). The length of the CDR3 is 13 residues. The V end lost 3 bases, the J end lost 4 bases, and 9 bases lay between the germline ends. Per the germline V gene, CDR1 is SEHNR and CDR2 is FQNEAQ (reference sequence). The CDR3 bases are TGTGCCAGCAGCTTCGGGGGGGGCACTGAAGCTTTCTTT. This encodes CASSFGGGTEAFF.

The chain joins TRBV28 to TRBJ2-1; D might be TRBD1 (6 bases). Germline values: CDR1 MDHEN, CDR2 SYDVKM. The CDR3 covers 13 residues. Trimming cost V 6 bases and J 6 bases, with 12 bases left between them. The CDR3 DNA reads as TGTGCCAGCAGGGTGGGGGCACTCAATGAGCAGTTCTTC. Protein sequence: CASRVGALNEQFF.

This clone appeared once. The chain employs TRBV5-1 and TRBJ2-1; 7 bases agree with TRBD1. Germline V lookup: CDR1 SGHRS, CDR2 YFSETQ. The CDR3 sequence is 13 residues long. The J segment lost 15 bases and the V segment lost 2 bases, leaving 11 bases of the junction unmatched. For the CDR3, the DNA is TGCGCCAGCAGCTTAGGACAGGATTTGATGTGGTTCTTC. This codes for CASSLGQDLMWFF. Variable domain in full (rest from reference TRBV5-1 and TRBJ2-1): KAGVTQTPRYLIKTRGQQVTLSCSPISGHRSVSWYQQTPGQGLQFLFEYFSETQRNKGNFPGRFSGRQFSNSRSEMNVSTLELGDSALYLCASSLGQDLMWFFGPGTRLTVL.

The CDR3 spells CASRRAGGYQETQYF. CDR3 in DNA: TGTGCCAGCAGGAGAGCGGGGGGGTACCAAGAGACCCAGTACTTC. J is TRBJ2-5 and V is TRBV6-1; 10 nucleotides line up with TRBD2. The germline V gene has CDR1 MNHNS and CDR2 SASEGT. J lost 0 bases, V lost 6 bases, and 4 bases had no gene match. The CDR3 is 15 amino acids.

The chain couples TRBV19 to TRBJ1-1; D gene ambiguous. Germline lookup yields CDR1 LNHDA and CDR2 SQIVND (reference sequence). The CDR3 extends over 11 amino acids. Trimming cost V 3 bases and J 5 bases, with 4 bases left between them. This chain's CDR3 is CASSIFTEAFF. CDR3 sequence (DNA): TGTGCCAGTAGTATCTTTACTGAAGCTTTCTTT.

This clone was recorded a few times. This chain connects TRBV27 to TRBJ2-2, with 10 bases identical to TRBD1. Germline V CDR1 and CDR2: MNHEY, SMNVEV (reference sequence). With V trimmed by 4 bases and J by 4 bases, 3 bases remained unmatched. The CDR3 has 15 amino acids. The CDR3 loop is CASSSRQGATGELFF. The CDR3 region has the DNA TGTGCCAGCAGTTCTCGACAGGGGGCCACCGGGGAGCTGTTTTTT.

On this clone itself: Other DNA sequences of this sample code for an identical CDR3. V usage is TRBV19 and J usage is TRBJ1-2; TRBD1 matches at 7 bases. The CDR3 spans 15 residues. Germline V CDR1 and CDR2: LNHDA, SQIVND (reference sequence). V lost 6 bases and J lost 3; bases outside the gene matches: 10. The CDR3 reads CASSVESTGHYGYTF. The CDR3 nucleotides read TGTGCCAGTAGCGTGGAATCGACAGGGCACTATGGCTACACCTTC. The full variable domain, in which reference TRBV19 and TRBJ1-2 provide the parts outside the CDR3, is DGGITQSPKYLFRKEGQNVTLSCEQNLNHDAMYWYRQDPGQGLRLIYYSQIVNDFQKGDIAEGYSVSREKKESFPLTVTSAQKNPTAFYLCASSVESTGHYGYTFGSGTRLTVV.

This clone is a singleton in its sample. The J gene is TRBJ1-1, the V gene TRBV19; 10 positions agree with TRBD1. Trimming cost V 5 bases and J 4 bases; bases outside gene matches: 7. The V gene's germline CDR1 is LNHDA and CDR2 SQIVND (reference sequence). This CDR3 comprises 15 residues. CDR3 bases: TGTGCCAGTAGTGAAACCGGGACAGGGGTCACTGAAGCTTTCTTT. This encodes CASSETGTGVTEAFF.

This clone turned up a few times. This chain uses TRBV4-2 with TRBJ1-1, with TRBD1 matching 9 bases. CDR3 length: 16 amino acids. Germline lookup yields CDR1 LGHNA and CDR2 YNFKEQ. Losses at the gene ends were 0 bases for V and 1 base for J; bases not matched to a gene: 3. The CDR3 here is CASSQEDRGRNTEAFF. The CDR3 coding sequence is TGTGCCAGCAGCCAAGAAGACAGGGGGAGGAACACTGAAGCTTTCTTT.

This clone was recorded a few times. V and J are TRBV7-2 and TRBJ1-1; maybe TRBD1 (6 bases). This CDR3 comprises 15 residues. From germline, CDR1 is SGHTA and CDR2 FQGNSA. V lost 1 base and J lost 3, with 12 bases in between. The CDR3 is CASSLVGGGDTEAFF. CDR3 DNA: TGTGCCAGCAGCTTAGTGGGCGGGGGCGACACTGAAGCTTTCTTT. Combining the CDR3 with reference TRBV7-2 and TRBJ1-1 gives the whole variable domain GAGVSQSPSNKVTEKGKDVELRCDPISGHTALYWYRQSLGQGLEFLIYFQGNSAPDKSGLPSDRFSAERTGGSVSTLTIQRTQQEDSAVYLCASSLVGGGDTEAFFGQGTRLTVV.